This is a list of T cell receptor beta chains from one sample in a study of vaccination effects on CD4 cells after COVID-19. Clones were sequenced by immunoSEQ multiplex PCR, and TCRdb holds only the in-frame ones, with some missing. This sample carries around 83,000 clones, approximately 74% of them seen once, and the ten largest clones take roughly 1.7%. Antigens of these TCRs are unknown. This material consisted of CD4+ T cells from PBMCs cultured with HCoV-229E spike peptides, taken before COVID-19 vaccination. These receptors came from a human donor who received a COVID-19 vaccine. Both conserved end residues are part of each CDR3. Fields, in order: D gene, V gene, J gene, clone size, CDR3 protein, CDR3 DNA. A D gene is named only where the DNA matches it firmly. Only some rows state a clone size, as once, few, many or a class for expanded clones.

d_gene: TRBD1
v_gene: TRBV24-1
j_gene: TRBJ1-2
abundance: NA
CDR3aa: CATSWDSSAGYTF
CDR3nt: TGTGCCACCAGTTGGGACAGCTCGGCTGGCTACACCTTC

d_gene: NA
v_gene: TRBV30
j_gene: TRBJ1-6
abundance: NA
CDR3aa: CAYKSSYNSPLHF
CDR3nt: TGTGCCTACAAATCGTCCTATAATTCACCCCTCCACTTT

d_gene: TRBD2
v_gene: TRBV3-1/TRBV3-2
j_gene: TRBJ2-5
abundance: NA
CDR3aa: CASSQVRPGLSETQYF
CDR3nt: TGTGCCAGCAGCCAAGTTAGGCCGGGACTATCGGAGACCCAGTACTTC

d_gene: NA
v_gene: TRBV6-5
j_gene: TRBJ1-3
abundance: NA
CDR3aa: CASSPDRFSGNTIYF
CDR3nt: TGTGCCAGCAGTCCCGACAGATTCTCTGGAAACACCATATATTTT

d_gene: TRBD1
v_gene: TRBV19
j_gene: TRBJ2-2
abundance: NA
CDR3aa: CASRTGTVSTGELFF
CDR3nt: TGTGCCAGTAGGACCGGGACAGTAAGCACCGGGGAGCTGTTTTTT

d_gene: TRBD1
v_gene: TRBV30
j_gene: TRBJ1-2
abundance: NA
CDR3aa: CAWIPGQGLRYGYTF
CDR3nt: TGTGCCTGGATCCCAGGACAGGGACTACGCTATGGCTACACCTTC

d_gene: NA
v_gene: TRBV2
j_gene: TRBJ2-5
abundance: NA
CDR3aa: CASSEALQYQETQYF
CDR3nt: TGTGCCAGCAGTGAAGCGCTTCAGTACCAAGAGACCCAGTACTTC

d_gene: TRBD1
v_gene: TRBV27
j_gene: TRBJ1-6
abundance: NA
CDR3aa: CASSKTGSYNSPLHF
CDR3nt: TGTGCCAGCAGTAAGACAGGGTCCTATAATTCACCCCTCCACTTT

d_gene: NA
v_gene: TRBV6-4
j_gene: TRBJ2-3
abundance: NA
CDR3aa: CASSDSTGGSTDTQYF
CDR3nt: TGTGCCAGCAGTGACTCGACTGGGGGCAGCACAGATACGCAGTATTTT

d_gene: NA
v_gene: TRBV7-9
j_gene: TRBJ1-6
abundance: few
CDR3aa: CASSLASPALSPLHF
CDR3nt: TGTGCCAGCAGCTTAGCCTCTCCAGCGCTCTCACCCCTCCACTTT

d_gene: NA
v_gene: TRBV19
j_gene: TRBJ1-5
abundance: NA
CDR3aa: CASTPEAPGVYQPQHF
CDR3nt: TGTGCCAGTACCCCTGAGGCGCCAGGGGTTTATCAGCCCCAGCATTTT

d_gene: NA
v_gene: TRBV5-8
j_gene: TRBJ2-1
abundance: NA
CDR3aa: CASSLGQKSSYNEQFF
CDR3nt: TGTGCCAGCAGCTTGGGACAAAAGAGCTCCTACAATGAGCAGTTCTTC

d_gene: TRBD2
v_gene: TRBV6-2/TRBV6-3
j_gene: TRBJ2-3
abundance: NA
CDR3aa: CASSSRRGAGDTQYF
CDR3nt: TGTGCCAGCAGTTCCCGGCGGGGGGCCGGGGATACGCAGTATTTT

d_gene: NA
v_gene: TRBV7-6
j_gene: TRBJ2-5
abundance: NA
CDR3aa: CASSLRPGTRGLQETQYF
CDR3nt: TGTGCCAGCAGCTTACGACCAGGAACAAGGGGCCTCCAAGAGACCCAGTACTTC

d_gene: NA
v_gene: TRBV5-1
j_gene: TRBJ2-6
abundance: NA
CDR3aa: CASSYGSLSGANVLTF
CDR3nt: TGCGCCAGCAGCTACGGGAGTTTGTCTGGGGCCAACGTCCTGACTTTC

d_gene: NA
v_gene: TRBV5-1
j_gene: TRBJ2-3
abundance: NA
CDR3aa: CASRLAPASTDTQYF
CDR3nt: TGCGCCAGCAGGCTAGCGCCAGCTAGCACAGATACGCAGTATTTT